These 7 T cell receptor beta chains originate from one sample sequenced in a study of blood T cell repertoires in COVID-19. Using immunoSEQ multiplex PCR, the repertoire was profiled, and TCRdb retains in-frame clones only, with some absent. The sample holds 80,000 to 90,000 clones, approximately 88% seen once. The sequencing input was peripheral blood. The receptors come from a man in his 60s with acute or convalescent COVID-19.

The chain is built from TRBV4-3 and TRBJ2-1; TRBD2 might be the D (5 bases). The V gene's germline CDR1 is LGHNA and CDR2 YSLEER. V gave up 5 bases and J gave up 9 bases, with 17 bases separating them. The CDR3 has 14 residues. The CDR3 DNA is TGCGCCAGCAGCACGGAAGATAGCGTGGGTGAGCAGTTCTTC. Translation: CASSTEDSVGEQFF.

The chain recombines TRBV28 with TRBJ2-1, with 12 bases that match TRBD2. The J segment lost 6 bases and the V segment lost 7 bases, leaving 7 bases of the junction unmatched. CDR1 and CDR2 from the germline V gene are MDHEN and SYDVKM. The CDR3 is 15 residues long. CDR3 DNA sequence: TGTGCCAGCACCTTTACTAGCGGGGGGCCCAATGAGCAGTTCTTC. This sequence encodes CASTFTSGGPNEQFF.

The chain couples TRBV5-8 to TRBJ1-5; TRBD1 agrees at 7 bases. Per germline, CDR1 SGHTS and CDR2 YDEGEE. The CDR3 is 15 residues long. With V trimmed by 4 bases and J by 5 bases, 9 bases remained unmatched. The CDR3 region is CASSRAGTAYQPQHF. CDR3 nucleotide sequence: TGTGCCAGCAGCAGGGCCGGGACAGCCTATCAGCCCCAGCATTTT.

The J gene is TRBJ1-2, the V gene TRBV7-8, with 7 bases identical to TRBD1. This CDR3 contains 17 residues. The V gene end was trimmed by 1 base and the J gene end by 0 bases; junction bases not matched to a gene: 8. Germline V CDR1 and CDR2: SGHVS, FQNEAQ. Written as DNA, the CDR3 is TGTGCCAGCAGCTTAGGAAGAACGGGACAGTCTAACTATGGCTACACCTTC. Translation gives CASSLGRTGQSNYGYTF. Full variable domain (rest looked up from reference TRBV7-8 and TRBJ1-2): GAGVSQSPRYKVAKRGQDVALRCDPISGHVSLFWYQQALGQGPEFLTYFQNEAQLDKSGLPSDRFFAERPEGSVSTLKIQRTQQEDSAVYLCASSLGRTGQSNYGYTFGSGTRLTVV.

The chain has TRBV7-9 and TRBJ1-2; a possible D gene is TRBD1 (5 bases). CDR3 length: 16 amino acids. V was pared by 0 bases and J by 7 bases, with 18 bases between. In germline, CDR1 is SEHNR, CDR2 FQNEAQ (reference sequence). CDR3 bases: TGTGCCAGCAGCTTAGCTCTTCAGGGCCTAGTGGGTGGCTACACCTTC. Its protein product is CASSLALQGLVGGYTF.

The gene calls are TRBV30 and TRBJ1-1; D is unresolved. CDR1 is GTSNPN, CDR2 SVGIG, per germline (reference sequence). This CDR3 is 16 amino acids long. Trimming removed 4 bases from V and 0 bases from J, with 18 bases in between. The CDR3 spells CAWTRGLVFMNTEAFF. CDR3 sequence (DNA): TGTGCCTGGACTCGGGGTCTGGTTTTTATGAACACTGAAGCTTTCTTT.

This sequence joins TRBV28 and TRBJ1-2, with D hard to call. CDR1 and CDR2 (germline): MDHEN, SYDVKM. V was cut by 4 bases and J by 7 bases, with 7 bases left in between. CDR3 length: 11 amino acids. CDR3 sequence (DNA): TGTGCCAGCAGTTCTACGTCTGGCTACACCTTC. The encoded protein is CASSSTSGYTF.